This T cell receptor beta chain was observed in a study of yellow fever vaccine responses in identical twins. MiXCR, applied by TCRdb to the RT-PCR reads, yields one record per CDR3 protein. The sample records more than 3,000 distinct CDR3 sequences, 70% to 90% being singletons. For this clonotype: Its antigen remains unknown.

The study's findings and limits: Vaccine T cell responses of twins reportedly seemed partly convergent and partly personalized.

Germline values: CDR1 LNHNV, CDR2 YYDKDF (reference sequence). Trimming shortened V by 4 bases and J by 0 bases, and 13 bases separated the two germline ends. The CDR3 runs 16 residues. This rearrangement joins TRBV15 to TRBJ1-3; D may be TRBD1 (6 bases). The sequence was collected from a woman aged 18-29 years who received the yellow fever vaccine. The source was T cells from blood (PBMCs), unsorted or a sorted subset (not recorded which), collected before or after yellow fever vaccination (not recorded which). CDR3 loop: CATSIRTDFSGNTIYF. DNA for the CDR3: TGTGCCACCAGCATCAGGACAGACTTCTCTGGAAACACCATATATTTT. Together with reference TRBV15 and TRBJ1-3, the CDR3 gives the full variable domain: DAMVIQNPRYQVTQFGKPVTLSCSQTLNHNVMYWYQQKSSQAPKLLFHYYDKDFNNEADTPDNFQSRRPNTSFCFLDIRSPGLGDTAMYLCATSIRTDFSGNTIYFGEGSWLTVV.